The 17 T cell receptor beta chains listed next were all sequenced from one sample in a study of blood T cell repertoires in COVID-19. The data were produced by immunoSEQ multiplex PCR, yet TCRdb's version contains in-frame clones alone and is incomplete. The table records over 150,000 clones, around 80% of them present only once. Sequencing was performed on peripheral blood. These receptors came from a woman in her sixties or seventies with acute or convalescent COVID-19.

The V gene is TRBV5-6, the J gene TRBJ2-7; D gene ambiguous. V was cut by 0 bases and J by 4 bases, with 5 bases left in between. CDR3 length: 12 residues. Per the germline V gene, CDR1 is SGHDT and CDR2 is YYEEEE. The CDR3 sequence: CASSLEQYEQYF. DNA of the CDR3: TGTGCCAGCAGCTTGGAACAGTACGAGCAGTACTTC. Full variable domain (missing parts from reference TRBV5-6 and TRBJ2-7): DAGVTQSPTHLIKTRGQQVTLRCSPKSGHDTVSWYQQALGQGPQFIFQYYEEEERQRGNFPDRFSGHQFPNYSSELNVNALLLGDSALYLCASSLEQYEQYFGPGTRLTVT.

There are a few counts of this clone. V and J are TRBV21-1 and TRBJ2-6; TRBD1 was called by the table and not checked on the DNA. TRBV21-1 corresponds to a pseudogene. The CDR3 spans 18 residues. The CDR3 region is CASSKEDRGRPGANVLTF. In DNA, the CDR3 is TGTGCCAGCAGCAAAGAGGACAGGGGGCGGCCTGGGGCCAACGTCCTGACTTTC.

The genes are TRBV6-2 or TRBV6-3 and TRBJ2-2, with 8 positions matching TRBD1. Germline V gene sequence: CDR1 MNHEY, CDR2 SVGEGT. V shed 0 bases and J 5 bases; nucleotides not matched to a gene: 5. The CDR3 contains 16 residues. The CDR3: CASSYSTGVPTGELFF. CDR3 sequence (DNA): TGTGCCAGCAGTTACTCGACAGGGGTGCCAACCGGGGAGCTGTTTTTT.

The chain combines TRBV2 with TRBJ1-5, with 9 bases fitting TRBD1. Germline CDR1 reads SNHLY; CDR2 reads FYNNEI. V dropped 6 bases and J dropped 6; count of bases not matched to a gene: 9. The length of the CDR3 is 15 residues. CDR3 DNA sequence: TGTGCCAGCAGCTGGACAGGGGTATTTGGTCAGCCCCAGCATTTT. It codes for CASSWTGVFGQPQHF.

The chain uses TRBV30 and TRBJ2-5, with 8 bases aligning to TRBD1. The CDR3 consists of 14 residues. V shed 1 base, J shed 5 bases, and the junction held 6 bases outside the gene matches. Germline CDR1 and CDR2: GTSNPN and SVGIG (reference sequence). In DNA, the CDR3 is TGTGCCTGGAGTGGAAACAGGGGGTTTGAGACCCAGTACTTC. Translated: CAWSGNRGFETQYF. The variable domain in full, with the rest retrieved from reference TRBV30 and TRBJ2-5, is SQTIHQWPATLVQPVGSPLSLECTVEGTSNPNLYWYRQAAGRGLQLLFYSVGIGQISSEVPQNLSASRPQDRQFILSSKKLLLSDSGFYLCAWSGNRGFETQYFGPGTRLLVL.

The chain links TRBV7-2 to TRBJ1-2; the D gene is possibly TRBD1 (6 bases). The length of the CDR3 is 14 residues. Per germline, CDR1 SGHTA and CDR2 FQGNSA. V was shortened by 5 bases and J by 4 bases, with 14 bases between the two germline ends. The CDR3 protein is CASSPMGAAYGYTF. DNA for the CDR3: TGTGCCAGCAGCCCGATGGGGGCCGCCTATGGCTACACCTTC.

This chain connects TRBV5-1 to TRBJ1-4; TRBD1 matches at 7 bases. This CDR3 is built from 15 residues. J lost 5 bases, V lost 3 bases, and 7 bases had no gene match. Germline CDR1 and CDR2: SGHRS and YFSETQ. CDR3 sequence: CASSSSGTVNEKLFF. CDR3 nucleotides: TGCGCCAGCAGCTCCTCCGGGACAGTGAATGAAAAACTGTTTTTT.

V and J are TRBV5-6 and TRBJ1-5; a weak D match, TRBD1 (5 bases). This CDR3 has 15 amino acids. CDR1 and CDR2 from the germline V gene are SGHDT and YYEEEE. V lost 1 base to trimming and J lost 1 base, with 9 bases between them. The CDR3: CASSLRGWSNQPQHF. The CDR3 DNA is TGTGCCAGCAGCTTGAGGGGTTGGAGCAATCAGCCCCAGCATTTT.

The chain combines TRBV5-1 with TRBJ2-7; D is possibly TRBD2 (6 bases). The V and J ends lost 0 bases and 2 bases respectively, with 15 bases between them. The CDR3 spans 16 residues. The germline V gene has CDR1 SGHRS and CDR2 YFSETQ. The CDR3 bases are TGCGCCAGCAGCTTGGTTACGGGGGTATTCACCTACGAGCAGTACTTC. Translated: CASSLVTGVFTYEQYF.

The CDR3 DNA is TGTGCCAGCTCACCACAGGGGGCCGTTGGCTACACCTTC. Protein sequence: CASSPQGAVGYTF. The V gene is TRBV18, the J gene TRBJ1-2; 7 nucleotides line up with TRBD1. Germline loops: CDR1 KGHSH, CDR2 LQKENI. The CDR3 extends over 13 amino acids. V shed 1 base, J shed 7 bases, and the junction held 3 bases outside the gene matches. Supplemented by reference TRBV18 and TRBJ1-2, the full variable domain reads NAGVMQNPRHLVRRRGQEARLRCSPMKGHSHVYWYRQLPEEGLKFMVYLQKENIIDESGMPKERFSAEFPKEGPSILRIQQVVRGDSAAYFCASSPQGAVGYTFGSGTRLTVV.

The genes are TRBV5-8 and TRBJ2-7; TRBD2 is a possible D gene (6 bases). V lost 2 bases and J lost 4, with 10 bases in between. There are 13 residues in the CDR3. Germline values: CDR1 SGHTS, CDR2 YDEGEE. This CDR3 reads CASSFRGIYEQYF. The CDR3 nucleotides are TGTGCCAGCAGCTTCCGGGGGATTTACGAGCAGTACTTC.

The chain carries TRBV20-1 and TRBJ1-2; D gene unclear. The germline CDR1 and CDR2 sequences are DFQATT and SNEGSKA (reference sequence). This CDR3 contains 11 residues. The V end lost 2 bases, the J end lost 9 bases, and 10 bases lay between the germline ends. CDR3 DNA sequence: TGCAGTGCTAGACCCTATGAAAGCTACACCTTC. It encodes CSARPYESYTF.

This clone was seen once. The genes are TRBV6-1 and TRBJ1-4; D perhaps matches TRBD1 (6 bases). The V and J ends lost 2 bases and 0 bases respectively, with 10 bases between them. The CDR3 sequence is 16 residues long. Germline-derived CDR1 and CDR2 are MNHNS and SASEGT. CDR3 sequence: CASSETRTATNEKLFF. The CDR3 DNA sequence: TGTGCCAGCAGTGAAACTCGGACAGCAACTAATGAAAAACTGTTTTTT.

This clone came up a few times. The chain employs TRBV2 and TRBJ1-2; the match to TRBD1 covers 8 bases. With V trimmed by 7 bases and J by 8 bases, 9 bases remained unmatched. The CDR3 loop spans 13 amino acids. CDR1 and CDR2 (germline): SNHLY, FYNNEI. The CDR3 nucleotides read TGTGCCAGCACGGGGTCACAGGGGGGCGGCTACACCTTC. Its protein product is CASTGSQGGGYTF.

This sequence joins TRBV4-1 and TRBJ2-6; a weak D match, TRBD1 (6 bases). V shed 1 base and J shed 1 base, with 11 bases lying between them. In germline, CDR1 is MGHRA, CDR2 YSYEKL. The CDR3 spans 17 residues. CDR3 bases: TGCGCCAGCAGCCAAGCGGGGCAGGGGTCTGGGGCCAACGTCCTGACTTTC. Translated: CASSQAGQGSGANVLTF.

The chain employs TRBV18 and TRBJ2-1; 13 nucleotides align to TRBD2. The CDR3 runs to 19 residues. Germline values: CDR1 KGHSH, CDR2 LQKENI. The junction had 10 bases not matched to a gene; V was cut back by 5 bases and J by 0 bases. The CDR3 coding sequence is TGTGCCAGCTCAAAAGGACTAGCGGGGGCCTTGAGCTCCTACAATGAGCAGTTCTTC. Its protein product is CASSKGLAGALSSYNEQFF.

This chain uses TRBV4-2 with TRBJ2-5; D is possibly TRBD2 (5 bases). Germline CDR1 LGHNA, CDR2 YNFKEQ. This CDR3 comprises 14 residues. The V and J ends lost 4 bases and 5 bases respectively, with 14 bases between them. In DNA form, the CDR3 reads TGTGCCAGCAGCCCGACCGGGGAGCGGGAGACCCAGTACTTC. Its translation: CASSPTGERETQYF.